This TCR beta chain was recorded in a study of T cell changes during pregnancy in multiple sclerosis. V lost 5 bases to trimming and J lost 0 bases, with 11 bases between them. CDR1 and CDR2 (germline): SEHNR, FQNEAQ (reference sequence). CDR3 length equals 14 residues. Repertoires were generated with immunoSEQ multiplex PCR, while TCRdb's copy carries only in-frame clones and drops some. The table shows 40,000 to 50,000 clones, with over 90% occurring only once. This receptor was taken from a female donor with multiple sclerosis, enrolled in a pregnancy study. The sample here was CD8+ T cells from peripheral blood mononuclear cells, taken in the third trimester of pregnancy. The gene calls are TRBV7-9 and TRBJ2-7; D is unresolved. CDR3: CASSAAGYSYEQYF. CDR3 bases: TGTGCCAGCAGCGCCGCAGGATACTCCTACGAGCAGTACTTC.